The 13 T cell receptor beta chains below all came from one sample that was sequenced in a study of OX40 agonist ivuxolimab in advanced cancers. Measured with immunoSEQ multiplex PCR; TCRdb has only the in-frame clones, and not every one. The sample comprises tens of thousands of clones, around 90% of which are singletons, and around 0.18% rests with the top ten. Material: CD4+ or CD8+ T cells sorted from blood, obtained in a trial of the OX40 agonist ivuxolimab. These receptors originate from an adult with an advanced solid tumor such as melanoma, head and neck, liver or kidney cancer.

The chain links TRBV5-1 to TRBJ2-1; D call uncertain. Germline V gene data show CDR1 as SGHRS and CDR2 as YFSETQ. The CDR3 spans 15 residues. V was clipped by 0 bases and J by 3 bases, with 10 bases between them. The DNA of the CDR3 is TGCGCCAGCAGCTTGGGAGGAGAACTCTACAATGAGCAGTTCTTC. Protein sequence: CASSLGGELYNEQFF.

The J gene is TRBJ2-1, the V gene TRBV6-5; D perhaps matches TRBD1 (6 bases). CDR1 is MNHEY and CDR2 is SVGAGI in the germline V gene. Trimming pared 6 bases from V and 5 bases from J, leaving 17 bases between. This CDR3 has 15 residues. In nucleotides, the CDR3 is TGTGCCAGCAGAAGGGGGATGTGGACCAACAATGAGCAGTTCTTC. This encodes CASRRGMWTNNEQFF.

CDR3 region: CASSKTGNYGYTF. CDR3 coding DNA: TGTGCCAGCAGCAAGACAGGGAACTATGGCTACACCTTC. This chain joins TRBV5-4 and TRBJ1-2; TRBD1 aligns across 7 bases. The CDR3 sequence is 13 residues long. Germline loops: CDR1 SGHNT, CDR2 YYREEE (reference sequence). V trimming: 4 bases; J trimming: 2 bases; junction bases outside the gene matches: 2.

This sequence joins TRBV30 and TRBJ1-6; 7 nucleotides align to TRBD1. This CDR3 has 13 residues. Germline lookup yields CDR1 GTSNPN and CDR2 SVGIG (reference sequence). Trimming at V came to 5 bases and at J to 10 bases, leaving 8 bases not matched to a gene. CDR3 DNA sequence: TGTGCCTGGCGCCTCGGACAGGAATCACCCCTCCACTTT. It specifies CAWRLGQESPLHF.

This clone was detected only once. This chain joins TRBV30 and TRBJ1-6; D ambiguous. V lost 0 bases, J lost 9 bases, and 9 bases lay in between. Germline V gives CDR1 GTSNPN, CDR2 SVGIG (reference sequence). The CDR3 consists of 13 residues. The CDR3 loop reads CAWSVRPGSPLHF. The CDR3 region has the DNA TGTGCCTGGAGTGTACGGCCGGGTTCACCCCTCCACTTT.

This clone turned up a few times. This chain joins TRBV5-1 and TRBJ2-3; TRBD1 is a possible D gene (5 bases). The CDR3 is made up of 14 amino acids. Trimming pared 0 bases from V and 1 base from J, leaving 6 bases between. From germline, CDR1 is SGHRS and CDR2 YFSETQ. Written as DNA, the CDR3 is TGCGCCAGCAGCTTGGAACAGGGCACAGATACGCAGTATTTT. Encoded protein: CASSLEQGTDTQYF.

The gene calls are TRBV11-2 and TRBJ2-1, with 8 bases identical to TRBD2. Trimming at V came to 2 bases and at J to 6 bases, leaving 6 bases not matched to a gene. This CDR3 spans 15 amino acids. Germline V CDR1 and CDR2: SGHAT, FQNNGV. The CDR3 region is CASSLQSGRSNEQFF. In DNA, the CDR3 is TGTGCCAGCAGCTTACAAAGCGGGAGATCCAATGAGCAGTTCTTC. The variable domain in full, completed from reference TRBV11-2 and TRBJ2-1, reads EAGVAQSPRYKIIEKRQSVAFWCNPISGHATLYWYQQILGQGPKLLIQFQNNGVVDDSQLPKDRFSAERLKGVDSTLKIQPAKLEDSAVYLCASSLQSGRSNEQFFGPGTRLTVL.

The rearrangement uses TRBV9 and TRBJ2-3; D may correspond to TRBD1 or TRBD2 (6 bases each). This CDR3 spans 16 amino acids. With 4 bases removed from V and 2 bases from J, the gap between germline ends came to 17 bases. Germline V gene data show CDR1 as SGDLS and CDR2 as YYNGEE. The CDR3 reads CASSRLVGGDTDTQYF. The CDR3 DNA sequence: TGTGCCAGCAGCCGTCTGGTCGGGGGCGACACAGATACGCAGTATTTT.

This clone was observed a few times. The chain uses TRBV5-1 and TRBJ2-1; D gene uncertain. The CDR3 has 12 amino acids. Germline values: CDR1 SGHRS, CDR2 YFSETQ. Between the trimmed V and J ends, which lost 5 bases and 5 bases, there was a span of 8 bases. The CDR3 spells CASRPEDNEQFF. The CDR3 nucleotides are TGCGCCAGCAGACCAGAGGACAATGAGCAGTTCTTC.

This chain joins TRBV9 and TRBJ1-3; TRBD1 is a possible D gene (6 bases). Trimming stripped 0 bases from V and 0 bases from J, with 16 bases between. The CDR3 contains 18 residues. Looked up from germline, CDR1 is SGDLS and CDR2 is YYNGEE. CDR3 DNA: TGTGCCAGCAGCGTAGGACAGGTGGGATTTAGCTCTGGAAACACCATATATTTT. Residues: CASSVGQVGFSSGNTIYF. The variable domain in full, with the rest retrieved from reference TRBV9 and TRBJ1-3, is DSGVTQTPKHLITATGQRVTLRCSPRSGDLSVYWYQQSLDQGLQFLIQYYNGEERAKGNILERFSAQQFPDLHSELNLSSLELGDSALYFCASSVGQVGFSSGNTIYFGEGSWLTVV.

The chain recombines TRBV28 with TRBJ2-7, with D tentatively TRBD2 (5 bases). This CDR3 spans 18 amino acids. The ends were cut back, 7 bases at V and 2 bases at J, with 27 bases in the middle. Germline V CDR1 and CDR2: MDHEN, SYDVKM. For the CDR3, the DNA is TGTGCCAGCACCTTACAACGGACTCCCCTAAGGATACCCTACGAGCAGTACTTC. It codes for CASTLQRTPLRIPYEQYF. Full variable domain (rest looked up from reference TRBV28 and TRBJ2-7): DVKVTQSSRYLVKRTGEKVFLECVQDMDHENMFWYRQDPGLGLRLIYFSYDVKMKEKGDIPEGYSVSREKKERFSLILESASTNQTSMYLCASTLQRTPLRIPYEQYFGPGTRLTVT.

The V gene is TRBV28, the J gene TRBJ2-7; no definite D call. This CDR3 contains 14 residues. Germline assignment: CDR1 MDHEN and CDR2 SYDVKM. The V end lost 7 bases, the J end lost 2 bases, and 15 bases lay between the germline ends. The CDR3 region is CASKGVGPTYEQYF. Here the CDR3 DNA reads TGTGCCAGCAAAGGAGTGGGCCCAACCTACGAGCAGTACTTC.

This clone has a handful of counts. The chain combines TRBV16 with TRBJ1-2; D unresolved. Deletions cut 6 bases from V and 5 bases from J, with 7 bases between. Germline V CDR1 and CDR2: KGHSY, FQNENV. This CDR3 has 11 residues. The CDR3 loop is CASSMGYGYTF. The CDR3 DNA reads TGTGCCAGCAGTATGGGGTATGGCTACACCTTC.